The T cell receptor (beta chain) described here comes from a study of blood T cell repertoires in COVID-19. Study-level background: The United States, Italy and Spain supplied acute and convalescent COVID-19 samples.

V was shortened by 5 bases and J by 6 bases, with 13 bases between the two germline ends. Germline V lookup: CDR1 SGHRS, CDR2 YFSETQ. This CDR3 region has 13 residues. Clones were sequenced by immunoSEQ multiplex PCR, and TCRdb holds only the in-frame ones, with some missing. The sample carries roughly 100,000 clones, around 88% recorded once. The rearrangement joins TRBV5-1 to TRBJ2-3; TRBD2 might be the D (6 bases). The specimen was peripheral blood. This clonotype was obtained from a woman at least 80 years old with acute or convalescent COVID-19. Here the CDR3 DNA reads TGCGCCAGCAGGGCAACAGGAGGGGATACGCAGTATTTT. The encoded protein is CASRATGGDTQYF.